One sample yielded the 27 T cell receptor beta chains listed below, sequenced in a study of blood T cell repertoires in COVID-19. Clones were sequenced by immunoSEQ multiplex PCR, and TCRdb holds only the in-frame ones, with some missing. Of under 350,000 clones listed, around 85% were seen once; the top ten hold 4% to 5.5%. The sample consisted of PBMCs or T cells enriched from blood (not recorded which). These receptor sequences come from a woman aged 40 to 50 with acute COVID-19.

The chain is built from TRBV4-1 and TRBJ2-1, with TRBD2 identical over 13 bases. The CDR3 length is 16 residues. The V gene end was trimmed by 0 bases and the J gene end by 10 bases; junction bases not matched to a gene: 6. CDR1 is MGHRA, CDR2 YSYEKL, per germline. This CDR3 reads CASSQEGTSGTQEQFF. CDR3 bases: TGCGCCAGCAGCCAAGAAGGGACTAGCGGGACCCAAGAGCAGTTCTTC.

The rearrangement uses TRBV7-2 and TRBJ1-6; TRBD1 might be the D (5 bases). V dropped 5 bases and J dropped 5 bases, with 16 bases sitting between them. In germline, CDR1 is SGHTA, CDR2 FQGNSA. The CDR3 is 16 amino acids. This chain's CDR3 is CASSLGWTLNNSPLHF. The DNA for the CDR3 is TGTGCCAGCAGCCTGGGGTGGACACTCAATAATTCACCCCTCCACTTT.

The chain has TRBV19 and TRBJ2-4, with D possibly TRBD1 on 6 matching bases. Germline CDR1 is LNHDA and CDR2 is SQIVND (reference sequence). V lost 0 bases, J lost 2 bases, and 8 bases lay in between. The CDR3 sequence is 15 residues long. CDR3 residues: CASSIDQGSKNIQYF. In DNA form, the CDR3 reads TGTGCCAGTAGTATAGATCAGGGGTCCAAAAACATTCAGTACTTC.

The CDR3 loop is CASSTIRQGGQNGYTF. In DNA form, the CDR3 reads TGCGCCAGCAGCACTATAAGACAGGGCGGTCAAAATGGCTACACCTTC. The chain has TRBV5-1 and TRBJ1-2; 7 nucleotides agree with TRBD1. The V gene end was trimmed by 4 bases and the J gene end by 6 bases; junction bases not matched to a gene: 15. CDR1 is SGHRS, CDR2 YFSETQ, per germline. The CDR3 totals 16 residues. The variable domain in full, with the rest retrieved from reference TRBV5-1 and TRBJ1-2, is KAGVTQTPRYLIKTRGQQVTLSCSPISGHRSVSWYQQTPGQGLQFLFEYFSETQRNKGNFPGRFSGRQFSNSRSEMNVSTLELGDSALYLCASSTIRQGGQNGYTFGSGTRLTVV.

The V and J genes are TRBV28 and TRBJ1-5, with 10 bases matching TRBD1. This CDR3 has 16 amino acids. Germline V gene sequence: CDR1 MDHEN, CDR2 SYDVKM. V was clipped by 4 bases and J by 5 bases; unmatched bases: 8. CDR3 DNA: TGTGCCAGCAGTTACACGGGACAGGGGAAAGATCAGCCCCAGCATTTT. It codes for CASSYTGQGKDQPQHF.

V and J are TRBV19 and TRBJ2-2; D is unclear. Germline V gives CDR1 LNHDA, CDR2 SQIVND (reference sequence). V was cut by 4 bases and J by 1 base, with 7 bases left in between. CDR3 length: 14 amino acids. CDR3: CASSTRQNTGELFF. The CDR3, as DNA: TGTGCCAGTAGTACCCGACAGAACACCGGGGAGCTGTTTTTT.

The chain uses TRBV5-1 and TRBJ2-7; TRBD2 is a possible D gene (6 bases). Per the germline V gene, CDR1 is SGHRS and CDR2 is YFSETQ. The CDR3 sequence is 14 residues long. V was trimmed by 0 bases and J by 4 bases, leaving 11 bases between them. The CDR3 DNA sequence: TGCGCCAGCAGCTTGGGGGCAGGGAGGTACGAGCAGTACTTC. Its protein product is CASSLGAGRYEQYF.

This clone was seen just once. The chain is built from TRBV6-2 or TRBV6-3 and TRBJ2-7; no definite D call. The CDR3 runs to 13 residues. V was trimmed by 5 bases and J by 8 bases, leaving 16 bases between them. Germline lookup yields CDR1 MNHEY and CDR2 SVGEGT. CDR3 region: CASSDGSQPQQYF. The CDR3 DNA is TGTGCCAGCAGTGACGGGTCTCAGCCTCAGCAGTACTTC.

The chain combines TRBV9 with TRBJ2-3, with 8 bases lining up with TRBD2. The V gene's germline CDR1 is SGDLS and CDR2 YYNGEE. This CDR3 spans 16 amino acids. J lost 1 base, V lost 3 bases, and 7 bases had no gene match. The CDR3 DNA reads TGTGCCAGCAGCGCCGCAGCGGGAGTCGGCACAGATACGCAGTATTTT. Translated: CASSAAAGVGTDTQYF. The whole variable domain, remainder taken from reference TRBV9 and TRBJ2-3, is DSGVTQTPKHLITATGQRVTLRCSPRSGDLSVYWYQQSLDQGLQFLIQYYNGEERAKGNILERFSAQQFPDLHSELNLSSLELGDSALYFCASSAAAGVGTDTQYFGPGTRLTVL.

V usage is TRBV27 and J usage is TRBJ2-7, with D perhaps TRBD1 (6 bases). V was trimmed by 6 bases and J by 4 bases, leaving 16 bases between them. The CDR3 contains 14 residues. Germline assignment: CDR1 MNHEY and CDR2 SMNVEV (reference sequence). CDR3 bases: TGTGCCAGCAGAGAGGACAGAATCTCTTACGAGCAGTACTTC. Translation gives CASREDRISYEQYF.

V gene TRBV19 combines with J gene TRBJ1-2; maybe TRBD1 (6 bases). V gave up 3 bases and J gave up 1 base, with 15 bases separating them. The germline gives CDR1 LNHDA, CDR2 SQIVND (reference sequence). The CDR3 sequence is 16 residues long. The CDR3 DNA reads TGTGCCAGTAGTATCTCCCACAGGGATATTAACTATGGCTACACCTTC. Translated: CASSISHRDINYGYTF. Looking up the rest from reference TRBV19 and TRBJ1-2 gives the full variable domain: DGGITQSPKYLFRKEGQNVTLSCEQNLNHDAMYWYRQDPGQGLRLIYYSQIVNDFQKGDIAEGYSVSREKKESFPLTVTSAQKNPTAFYLCASSISHRDINYGYTFGSGTRLTVV.

This chain links TRBV5-6 with TRBJ2-5; possibly TRBD1 for D (5 bases). The CDR3 has 15 amino acids. Germline V gene sequence: CDR1 SGHDT, CDR2 YYEEEE. V gave up 0 bases and J gave up 4 bases, with 13 bases separating them. The CDR3 region has the DNA TGTGCCAGCAGCTTGGACGGGCGAAGGGGAGAGACCCAGTACTTC. This gives the protein CASSLDGRRGETQYF.

CDR3 nucleotides: TGTGCCAGCAGCTACGGACCCACTAGCTCCTACGAGCAGTACTTC. Translation: CASSYGPTSSYEQYF. This chain connects TRBV7-8 to TRBJ2-7, with D tentatively TRBD2 (5 bases). Germline V lookup: CDR1 SGHVS, CDR2 FQNEAQ. The CDR3 has 15 residues. Trimming cost V 4 bases and J 0 bases, with 13 bases left between them.

V is TRBV6-1 and J is TRBJ2-7, with TRBD1 identical over 10 bases. Germline V gene sequence: CDR1 MNHNS, CDR2 SASEGT. The CDR3 totals 14 residues. The V segment lost 8 bases and the J segment 4 bases; nucleotides outside the gene matches: 8. The CDR3 DNA follows: TGTGCCAGCTGTAGGACAGGGGGTATTTACGAGCAGTACTTC. Translating it yields CASCRTGGIYEQYF.

This chain connects TRBV4-1 to TRBJ1-1, with 8 bases that match TRBD1. The CDR3 spans 12 residues. V lost 4 bases, J lost 8 bases, and 3 bases stayed unmatched. Germline assignment: CDR1 MGHRA and CDR2 YSYEKL. In DNA, the CDR3 is TGCGCCAGCAGCCCGCAGGGGGCGGAAGCTTTCTTT. It translates to CASSPQGAEAFF.

Only a few counts were recorded for this clone. This chain links TRBV5-1 with TRBJ1-2; D unresolved. CDR1 and CDR2 (germline): SGHRS, YFSETQ. The CDR3 covers 14 residues. Trimming shortened V by 1 base and J by 4 bases, and 11 bases separated the two germline ends. The CDR3 protein is CASSLLAQSYGYTF. The CDR3 DNA sequence: TGCGCCAGCAGCTTGCTAGCGCAGTCCTATGGCTACACCTTC.

CDR3 loop: CASSPQRTGGNTIYF. CDR3 coding DNA: TGTGCCAGCTCACCCCAAAGGACAGGGGGAAACACCATATATTTT. The chain is built from TRBV18 and TRBJ1-3; 8 nucleotides align to TRBD1. Germline trimming cut 3 bases from V and 4 bases from J; bases unmatched to any gene: 5. CDR1 is KGHSH and CDR2 is LQKENI in the germline V gene. CDR3 length: 15 residues.

The chain recombines TRBV6-1 with TRBJ1-4, with TRBD1 matching over 8 bases. The germline gives CDR1 MNHNS, CDR2 SASEGT. The CDR3 is 14 residues long. Germline trimming cut 2 bases from V and 10 bases from J; bases unmatched to any gene: 6. This CDR3 is CASSEQGARGKLFF. The CDR3, as DNA: TGTGCCAGCAGTGAACAGGGGGCGCGGGGAAAACTGTTTTTT.

The CDR3 bases are TGTGCCACTTCGGACGGGGGAGCTAACTATGGCTACACCTTC. Protein sequence: CATSDGGANYGYTF. The gene calls are TRBV19 and TRBJ1-2; D might be TRBD1 (5 bases). The ends were cut back, 10 bases at V and 0 bases at J, with 15 bases in the middle. Germline CDR1 LNHDA, CDR2 SQIVND (reference sequence). This CDR3 comprises 14 residues.

The chain recombines TRBV29-1 with TRBJ2-7; the match to TRBD1 covers 7 bases. The junction had 12 bases not matched to a gene; V was cut back by 5 bases and J by 2 bases. Germline CDR1 reads SQVTM; CDR2 reads ANQGSEA. This CDR3 region has 15 residues. In DNA, the CDR3 is TGCAGCGTTCCCCGCGACAGGGTTGGGACCTACGAGCAGTACTTC. This translates into CSVPRDRVGTYEQYF.

J is TRBJ1-1 and V is TRBV19, with 7 bases fitting TRBD1. V lost 5 bases, J lost 6 bases, and 12 bases stayed unmatched. This CDR3 has 15 amino acids. The germline V gene has CDR1 LNHDA and CDR2 SQIVND (reference sequence). The CDR3 region is CASSASRGDRAEAFF. For the CDR3, the DNA is TGTGCCAGTAGTGCCAGCAGGGGGGATAGGGCTGAAGCTTTCTTT.

This clone was picked up a small number of times. The V call is TRBV5-1, the J call TRBJ1-1; 7 nucleotides match TRBD1. The germline CDR1 and CDR2 sequences are SGHRS and YFSETQ. V shed 4 bases and J 5 bases; nucleotides not matched to a gene: 8. This CDR3 spans 14 amino acids. CDR3 in DNA: TGCGCCAGCAGCCTACAGGGGCAGGGAACTGAAGCTTTCTTT. This gives the protein CASSLQGQGTEAFF. Using reference TRBV5-1 and TRBJ1-1 for the parts outside the CDR3, the full variable domain is KAGVTQTPRYLIKTRGQQVTLSCSPISGHRSVSWYQQTPGQGLQFLFEYFSETQRNKGNFPGRFSGRQFSNSRSEMNVSTLELGDSALYLCASSLQGQGTEAFFGQGTRLTVV.

The chain has TRBV27 and TRBJ2-4; D perhaps matches TRBD1 (6 bases). The CDR3 runs 15 residues. Germline assignment: CDR1 MNHEY and CDR2 SMNVEV (reference sequence). With 5 bases removed from V and 3 bases from J, the gap between germline ends came to 14 bases. The CDR3 DNA sequence: TGTGCCAGCAGTCCGGACAGAAATGTCAAAAACATTCAGTACTTC. Encoded protein: CASSPDRNVKNIQYF.

The V call is TRBV19, the J call TRBJ2-7, with TRBD1 matching 8 bases. The ends lost 6 bases at V and 5 bases at J; junction bases unmatched: 6. CDR1 and CDR2 (germline): LNHDA, SQIVND (reference sequence). The CDR3 consists of 13 residues. In nucleotides, the CDR3 is TGTGCCAGTAGCGGGACAGGAATGAACGAGCAGTACTTC. It yields the protein CASSGTGMNEQYF.

The chain is built from TRBV7-9 and TRBJ1-5; 8 positions agree with TRBD1. J was trimmed by 8 bases and V by 5 bases; bases with no gene match: 17. The CDR3 extends over 17 amino acids. Germline lookup yields CDR1 SEHNR and CDR2 FQNEAQ (reference sequence). The CDR3 nucleotides read TGTGCCAGCAGCCGACTCTCGGCAGGGGGCATACAGGAGCCCCAGCATTTT. Its translation is CASSRLSAGGIQEPQHF.

The rearrangement joins TRBV9 to TRBJ1-2; D is unresolved. Trimming took 5 bases from V and 6 from J, leaving 17 bases between them. This CDR3 comprises 14 residues. From germline, CDR1 is SGDLS and CDR2 YYNGEE. CDR3 DNA: TGTGCCAGCAGTCCCGCCCGGGGTGACGATGGCTACACCTTC. Translation gives CASSPARGDDGYTF.

This chain connects TRBV3-1 (or the pseudogene TRBV3-2) to TRBJ2-1; TRBD2 aligns across 15 bases. V was clipped by 4 bases and J by 6 bases; unmatched bases: 16. This CDR3 is 20 amino acids long. Germline V gene sequence: CDR1 LGHDT, CDR2 YNNKEL (reference sequence). Written as DNA, the CDR3 is TGTGCCAGCAGCCTTGGACTAGCGGGAGGGCCGCTTGGTGGGGTCAATGAGCAGTTCTTC. Protein product: CASSLGLAGGPLGGVNEQFF.